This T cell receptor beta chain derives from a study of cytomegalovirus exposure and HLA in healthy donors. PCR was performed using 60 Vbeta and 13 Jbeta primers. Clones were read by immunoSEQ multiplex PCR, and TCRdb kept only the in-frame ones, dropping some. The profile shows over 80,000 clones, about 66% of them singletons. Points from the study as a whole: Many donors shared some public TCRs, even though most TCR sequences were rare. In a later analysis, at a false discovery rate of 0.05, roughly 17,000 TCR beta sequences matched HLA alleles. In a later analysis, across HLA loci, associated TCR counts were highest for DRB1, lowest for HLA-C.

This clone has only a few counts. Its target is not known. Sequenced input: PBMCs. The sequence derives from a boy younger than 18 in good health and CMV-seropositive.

CDR3: CASSLAGGGNQPQHF. CDR3 DNA sequence: TGCGCCAGCAGCTTGGCCGGGGGTGGGAACCAGCCCCAGCATTTT. The chain employs TRBV5-1 and TRBJ1-5; tentative D call: TRBD1 (5 bases). The CDR3 sequence is 15 residues long. Trimming removed 0 bases at V and 7 bases at J, with 14 bases between. The V gene's germline CDR1 is SGHRS and CDR2 YFSETQ. Full variable domain (remainder filled in from reference TRBV5-1 and TRBJ1-5): KAGVTQTPRYLIKTRGQQVTLSCSPISGHRSVSWYQQTPGQGLQFLFEYFSETQRNKGNFPGRFSGRQFSNSRSEMNVSTLELGDSALYLCASSLAGGGNQPQHFGDGTRLSIL.